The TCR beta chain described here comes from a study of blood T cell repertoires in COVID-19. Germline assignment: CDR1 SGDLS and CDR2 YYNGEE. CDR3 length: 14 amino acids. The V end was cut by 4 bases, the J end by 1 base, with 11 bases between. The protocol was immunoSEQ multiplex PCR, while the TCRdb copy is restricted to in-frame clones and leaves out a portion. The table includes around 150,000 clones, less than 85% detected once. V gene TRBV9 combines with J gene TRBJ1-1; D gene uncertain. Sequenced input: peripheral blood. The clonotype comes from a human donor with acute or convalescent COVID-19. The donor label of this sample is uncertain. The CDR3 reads CASSPTTRNTEAFF. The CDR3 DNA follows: TGTGCCAGCAGCCCCACTACACGGAACACTGAAGCTTTCTTT.